This T cell receptor (beta chain) was identified during a study of blood T cell repertoires in COVID-19. Study-wide background: Samples came from the United States, Italy and Spain, spanning acute and convalescent COVID-19.

This clone was detected a few times. This CDR3 has 16 amino acids. CDR1 is MNHEY, CDR2 SVGAGI, per germline. V was trimmed by 2 bases and J by 5 bases, leaving 18 bases between them. Method: immunoSEQ multiplex PCR; TCRdb's copy keeps in-frame clones and lacks some. This table has about 120,000 clones, around 82% appearing once. V is TRBV6-5 and J is TRBJ2-5; tentatively, D is TRBD2 (5 bases). Input material: peripheral blood. This clonotype was obtained from a human donor in a cohort sampled during active COVID-19. The CDR3, as DNA: TGTGCCAGCAGTTACGCCCTGGCGGGCGCGGAGGAGACCCAGTACTTC. Translated, it gives CASSYALAGAEETQYF.